One sample yielded the 19 T cell receptor beta chains listed below, sequenced in a study of blood T cell repertoires in COVID-19. The table came from immunoSEQ multiplex PCR; TCRdb's copy has only in-frame clones and leaves some out. This table holds around 360,000 clones, approximately 87% found once. Material for sequencing was peripheral blood. The receptors come from a woman aged 25-40 years with COVID-19, enrolled during active disease.

The V and J genes are TRBV12-3 or TRBV12-4 and TRBJ2-1; D perhaps matches TRBD2 (5 bases). Trimming left V 6 bases short and J 9 bases short, with 9 bases between. There are 11 residues in the CDR3. DNA for the CDR3: TGTGCCAGCAGCTCTCGGGGTGAGCAGTTCTTC. Residues: CASSSRGEQFF.

The chain couples TRBV19 to TRBJ2-1; 14 positions match TRBD2. Germline V gene data show CDR1 as LNHDA and CDR2 as SQIVND (reference sequence). The junction had 4 bases not matched to a gene; V was cut back by 4 bases and J by 8 bases. The CDR3 contains 15 residues. This CDR3 is CASSNGTSGSHEQFF. DNA of the CDR3: TGTGCCAGTAGTAACGGGACTAGCGGGAGTCATGAGCAGTTCTTC.

The gene calls are TRBV28 and TRBJ2-7; TRBD2 might be the D (6 bases). The germline V and J ends were trimmed by 6 bases and 0 bases, with 15 bases remaining between them. Germline V CDR1 and CDR2: MDHEN, SYDVKM. The CDR3 runs to 15 residues. The CDR3 spells CASRFAGLFSYEQYF. CDR3 nucleotide sequence: TGTGCCAGCAGGTTCGCGGGGCTCTTCTCCTACGAGCAGTACTTC.

The chain employs TRBV2 and TRBJ2-1, with 7 bases fitting TRBD1. CDR1 and CDR2 (germline): SNHLY, FYNNEI. V was pared by 2 bases and J by 2 bases, with 9 bases of the junction left unmatched. CDR3 length: 17 amino acids. CDR3 nucleotides: TGTGCCAGCAGTGAACCGGGACAGAGTATCACCTACAATGAGCAGTTCTTC. Its translation: CASSEPGQSITYNEQFF.

The rearrangement joins TRBV6-5 to TRBJ1-1; D remains ambiguous. This CDR3 is built from 15 residues. The germline CDR1 and CDR2 sequences are MNHEY and SVGAGI. The ends were cut back, 4 bases at V and 4 bases at J, with 16 bases in the middle. CDR3 region: CASSWTETEGTEAFF. Written as DNA, the CDR3 is TGTGCCAGCAGTTGGACCGAAACTGAGGGCACTGAAGCTTTCTTT.

This rearrangement joins TRBV7-2 to TRBJ1-5; 9 bases match TRBD1. The CDR3 sequence is 13 residues long. After removal of 4 bases from V and 11 bases from J, the junction contained 6 bases not matched to a gene. CDR1 is SGHTA, CDR2 FQGNSA, per germline. CDR3: CASSWPDRGAQHF. CDR3 DNA sequence: TGTGCCAGCAGCTGGCCTGACAGGGGGGCCCAGCATTTT.

Here the CDR3 DNA reads TGTGCCACCAGCAGTCAAAGCAATCAGCCCCAGCATTTT. It yields the protein CATSSQSNQPQHF. The chain carries TRBV15 and TRBJ1-5; no clear D. Germline lookup yields CDR1 LNHNV and CDR2 YYDKDF (reference sequence). Trimming removed 3 bases at V and 1 base at J, with 4 bases between. CDR3 length: 13 amino acids.

The rearrangement uses TRBV18 and TRBJ2-2; TRBD1 aligns across 9 bases. The CDR3 covers 15 residues. Germline lookup yields CDR1 KGHSH and CDR2 LQKENI. The J segment lost 6 bases and the V segment lost 3 bases, leaving 5 bases of the junction unmatched. As DNA, the CDR3 is TGTGCCAGCTCACCCGGGACAGGGAGGCCCGGGGAGCTGTTTTTT. Translation: CASSPGTGRPGELFF.

CDR3 coding DNA: TGTGCCAGCAGTTTAGGGGGACAGGGGGCTGAAAAACTGTTTTTT. Translating it yields CASSLGGQGAEKLFF. V usage is TRBV28 and J usage is TRBJ1-4, with 12 bases that match TRBD1. V shed 2 bases and J 7 bases; nucleotides not matched to a gene: 2. CDR1 and CDR2 (germline): MDHEN, SYDVKM. The CDR3 length is 15 residues.

A few counts support this clone. The chain carries TRBV3-1 (or the pseudogene TRBV3-2) and TRBJ2-5, with unresolved D. Germline-derived CDR1 and CDR2 are LGHDT and YNNKEL (reference sequence). The CDR3 has 14 residues. Trimming removed 0 bases from V and 3 bases from J, with 8 bases in between. The CDR3 here is CASSQERGEETQYF. CDR3 DNA: TGTGCCAGCAGCCAAGAGAGAGGTGAAGAGACCCAGTACTTC.

The V and J genes are TRBV28 and TRBJ2-2; 8 positions match TRBD1. With V trimmed by 5 bases and J by 5 bases, 7 bases remained unmatched. CDR3 length: 15 amino acids. Germline V gives CDR1 MDHEN, CDR2 SYDVKM. CDR3 in amino acids: CASSPDRGGTGELFF. In nucleotides, the CDR3 is TGTGCCAGCAGTCCCGACAGGGGTGGGACCGGGGAGCTGTTTTTT.

The genes are TRBV7-9 and TRBJ2-5, with 7 bases lining up with TRBD2. Germline CDR1 and CDR2: SEHNR and FQNEAQ (reference sequence). J was trimmed by 5 bases and V by 5 bases; bases with no gene match: 8. The CDR3 is made up of 14 amino acids. CDR3 loop: CASSGAGSGETQYF. In DNA, the CDR3 is TGTGCCAGCAGCGGAGCGGGATCGGGGGAGACCCAGTACTTC.

This clone was seen only once. The V gene is TRBV28, the J gene TRBJ1-5, with TRBD1 matching 7 bases. Germline CDR1 reads MDHEN; CDR2 reads SYDVKM. V was clipped by 4 bases and J by 9 bases; unmatched bases: 9. The CDR3 covers 14 residues. CDR3 region: CASSYGQDERPQHF. The DNA for the CDR3 is TGTGCCAGCAGTTACGGACAGGACGAAAGGCCCCAGCATTTT. The variable domain in full, completed from reference TRBV28 and TRBJ1-5, reads DVKVTQSSRYLVKRTGEKVFLECVQDMDHENMFWYRQDPGLGLRLIYFSYDVKMKEKGDIPEGYSVSREKKERFSLILESASTNQTSMYLCASSYGQDERPQHFGDGTRLSIL.

V is TRBV3-1 (or the pseudogene TRBV3-2) and J is TRBJ1-6; D may be TRBD1 (6 bases). V dropped 3 bases and J dropped 8 bases, with 8 bases sitting between them. This CDR3 has 13 residues. In germline, CDR1 is LGHDT, CDR2 YNNKEL (reference sequence). The chain's CDR3 is CASSHNRDSPLHF. The DNA for the CDR3 is TGTGCCAGCAGCCATAACAGGGATTCACCCCTCCACTTT.

The chain is built from TRBV11-2 and TRBJ1-6, with D possibly matching TRBD1 (6 bases). The CDR3 contains 15 residues. With 1 base removed from V and 3 bases from J, the gap between germline ends came to 7 bases. The germline V gene has CDR1 SGHAT and CDR2 FQNNGV. The CDR3 protein is CASSLGDNYNSPLHF. Written as DNA, the CDR3 is TGTGCCAGCAGCTTAGGGGACAACTATAATTCACCCCTCCACTTT. Complete variable domain (other parts from reference TRBV11-2 and TRBJ1-6): EAGVAQSPRYKIIEKRQSVAFWCNPISGHATLYWYQQILGQGPKLLIQFQNNGVVDDSQLPKDRFSAERLKGVDSTLKIQPAKLEDSAVYLCASSLGDNYNSPLHFGNGTRLTVT.

This chain connects TRBV20-1 to TRBJ2-7; D is possibly TRBD2 (5 bases). This CDR3 is 11 amino acids long. Trimming took off 0 bases at V and 7 bases at J, with 7 bases between the two ends. Germline V gene sequence: CDR1 DFQATT, CDR2 SNEGSKA (reference sequence). CDR3 nucleotide sequence: TGCAGTGCTAGAGACCCGGGGGAGCAGTACTTC. Translated, it gives CSARDPGEQYF.

The CDR3 DNA reads as TGCGCCAGCAGCACTAACCTTTACACTGAAGCTTTCTTT. This gives the protein CASSTNLYTEAFF. V gene TRBV5-1 combines with J gene TRBJ1-1; the D is unclear. The ends were cut back, 4 bases at V and 3 bases at J, with 10 bases in the middle. CDR1 SGHRS and CDR2 YFSETQ come from the germline V gene. The CDR3 totals 13 residues. Complete variable domain (other parts from reference TRBV5-1 and TRBJ1-1): KAGVTQTPRYLIKTRGQQVTLSCSPISGHRSVSWYQQTPGQGLQFLFEYFSETQRNKGNFPGRFSGRQFSNSRSEMNVSTLELGDSALYLCASSTNLYTEAFFGQGTRLTVV.

This chain joins TRBV29-1 and TRBJ2-1; 12 nucleotides match TRBD2. V shed 3 bases and J 2 bases; nucleotides not matched to a gene: 11. The CDR3 covers 18 residues. Germline V gene lookup returns CDR1 SQVTM and CDR2 ANQGSEA. The CDR3 sequence: CSVEKATSGSGTYNEQFF. CDR3 DNA sequence: TGCAGCGTTGAGAAAGCGACTAGCGGGAGTGGTACCTACAATGAGCAGTTCTTC.

V gene TRBV5-4 combines with J gene TRBJ2-1, with a possible D match to TRBD2 (5 bases). The CDR3 has 14 residues. Trimming took 4 bases from V and 0 from J, leaving 8 bases between them. Germline V CDR1 and CDR2: SGHNT, YYREEE (reference sequence). Here the CDR3 reads CASSRGSSYNEQFF. The CDR3 DNA reads TGTGCCAGCAGCCGTGGGAGCTCCTACAATGAGCAGTTCTTC.